This entry lists 32 T cell receptor beta chains sequenced from one sample in a study of cytomegalovirus exposure and HLA in healthy donors. Primers: 60 Vbeta forward and 13 Jbeta reverse. Method: immunoSEQ multiplex PCR; TCRdb's copy keeps in-frame clones and lacks some. The repertoire consists of 150,000 to 200,000 clones, with 65% to 85% occurring once and the leading ten covering approximately 2.4%. The sample taken for sequencing was PBMCs. The receptors derive from a male donor in good health and CMV-seronegative.

This sequence joins TRBV5-4 and TRBJ2-7, with 12 nucleotides matching TRBD2. Looked up from germline, CDR1 is SGHNT and CDR2 is YYREEE (reference sequence). The CDR3 has 18 amino acids. J lost 0 bases, V lost 3 bases, and 10 bases had no gene match. CDR3 DNA: TGTGCCAGCAGCTCTGGGACTAGCGGGCCAGGTCCCTCCTACGAGCAGTACTTC. As protein: CASSSGTSGPGPSYEQYF.

The chain's CDR3 is CASSGQGLETQYF. CDR3 bases: TGTGCCAGCAGTGGACAGGGCTTGGAGACCCAGTACTTC. This chain uses TRBV25-1 with TRBJ2-5; 7 nucleotides match TRBD1. CDR1 and CDR2 (germline): MGHDK, SYGVNS. This CDR3 spans 13 amino acids. J was trimmed by 5 bases and V by 4 bases; bases with no gene match: 4.

The rearrangement links TRBV27 to TRBJ2-7; TRBD1 aligns across 8 bases. V lost 3 bases and J lost 3; bases outside the gene matches: 13. CDR3 size: 17 residues. CDR1 and CDR2 (germline): MNHEY, SMNVEV (reference sequence). The CDR3 loop reads CASSLTVTGTGLYEQYF. CDR3 DNA sequence: TGTGCCAGCAGTTTGACCGTAACCGGGACAGGTCTCTACGAGCAGTACTTC.

The chain uses TRBV5-1 and TRBJ2-3, with D tentatively TRBD1 (6 bases). Germline values: CDR1 SGHRS, CDR2 YFSETQ. The CDR3 length is 13 residues. V lost 7 bases and J 0 bases, leaving 9 bases between the germline ends. Here the CDR3 DNA reads TGCGCCAGCGGGACATCCAGCACAGATACGCAGTATTTT. Translated: CASGTSSTDTQYF.

V and J are TRBV5-6 and TRBJ2-2, with 9 bases lining up with TRBD1. CDR3 length: 16 amino acids. V gave up 4 bases and J gave up 4 bases; unmatched junction bases: 8. Germline values: CDR1 SGHDT, CDR2 YYEEEE. CDR3 protein: CASSRGTGLFTGELFF. In DNA form, the CDR3 reads TGTGCCAGCAGCCGGGGGACAGGGTTGTTCACCGGGGAGCTGTTTTTT.

This chain links TRBV5-5 with TRBJ2-3; D may be TRBD1 (6 bases). The CDR3 is 15 residues long. Germline V gene lookup returns CDR1 SGHKS and CDR2 YYEKEE (reference sequence). V was shortened by 5 bases and J by 2 bases, with 15 bases between the two germline ends. The CDR3 loop reads CASSSYYRVTDTQYF. Written as DNA, the CDR3 is TGTGCCAGCAGTAGTTATTACAGGGTCACAGATACGCAGTATTTT.

The chain combines TRBV9 with TRBJ2-2, with D maybe TRBD2 (5 bases). The germline gives CDR1 SGDLS, CDR2 YYNGEE. The CDR3 is 15 residues long. The ends were cut back, 0 bases at V and 2 bases at J, with 8 bases in the middle. CDR3 loop: CASSVVGENTGELFF. The CDR3 DNA sequence: TGTGCCAGCAGCGTAGTGGGAGAAAACACCGGGGAGCTGTTTTTT.

This chain joins TRBV7-2 and TRBJ2-5; 9 nucleotides agree with TRBD1. This CDR3 region has 13 residues. Per the germline V gene, CDR1 is SGHTA and CDR2 is FQGNSA. J gave up 7 bases and V 6 bases, and 6 bases lay outside the gene matches. The CDR3 sequence is CASRTGGRGTQYF. The CDR3 DNA reads as TGTGCCAGCAGGACAGGGGGTAGGGGGACCCAGTACTTC.

The chain has TRBV27 and TRBJ2-3; TRBD2 aligns across 10 bases. CDR1 is MNHEY, CDR2 SMNVEV, per germline (reference sequence). V lost 2 bases to trimming and J lost 3 bases; unmatched junction nucleotides: 5. The CDR3 is 16 residues long. CDR3 coding DNA: TGTGCCAGCAGTTTAGGGGCTAGCGGGAGTACAGATACGCAGTATTTT. Amino acids: CASSLGASGSTDTQYF.

The V gene is TRBV6-1, the J gene TRBJ2-2, with 7 bases matching TRBD2. In germline, CDR1 is MNHNS, CDR2 SASEGT. With 2 bases clipped from V and 4 bases from J, the junction kept 13 bases outside the gene matches. The CDR3 runs 18 residues. CDR3 nucleotides: TGTGCCAGCAGTGAATTTTTGGCGGGAGCGACGAGCACCGGGGAGCTGTTTTTT. Residues: CASSEFLAGATSTGELFF.

This chain links TRBV7-9 with TRBJ1-2, with TRBD1 matching 9 bases. This CDR3 is 19 amino acids long. V dropped 0 bases and J dropped 0; count of bases not matched to a gene: 11. CDR1 and CDR2 (germline): SEHNR, FQNEAQ (reference sequence). The CDR3 region is CASSLATGTGPYSNYGYTF. In DNA, the CDR3 is TGTGCCAGCAGCTTAGCGACCGGGACAGGGCCTTACTCTAACTATGGCTACACCTTC.

V and J are TRBV28 and TRBJ2-5; D remains unclear. The DNA end is a closer match to TRBJ2-7, so the J assignment may be wrong. Germline lookup yields CDR1 MDHEN and CDR2 SYDVKM. This CDR3 region has 11 residues. The CDR3 loop is CASSSRYEQYF. The CDR3 region has the DNA TGTGCCAGCAGTTCGCGTTACGAGCAGTACTTC.

On this clone: Other nucleotide sequences in the sample specify the same CDR3. The CDR3 coding sequence is TGTGCCAGTAGTACCCGGACAGGGGGGAACACTGAAGCTTTCTTT. Its translation is CASSTRTGGNTEAFF. This rearrangement joins TRBV19 to TRBJ1-1; 10 bases fit TRBD1. CDR1 and CDR2 (germline): LNHDA, SQIVND (reference sequence). This CDR3 is 15 amino acids long. V trimming: 4 bases; J trimming: 1 base; junction bases outside the gene matches: 3.

The chain combines TRBV6-5 with TRBJ2-7, with TRBD1 matching 8 bases. The V gene's germline CDR1 is MNHEY and CDR2 SVGAGI. This CDR3 is built from 15 residues. V trimming: 5 bases; J trimming: 6 bases; junction bases outside the gene matches: 12. The CDR3 sequence is CASSPNQGARGEQYF. The DNA of the CDR3 is TGTGCCAGCAGTCCTAATCAGGGGGCGCGGGGCGAGCAGTACTTC.

The chain carries TRBV19 and TRBJ1-5; 7 nucleotides align to TRBD1. This CDR3 comprises 15 residues. With 9 bases clipped from V and 0 bases from J, the junction kept 8 bases outside the gene matches. Germline V gene lookup returns CDR1 LNHDA and CDR2 SQIVND (reference sequence). In DNA, the CDR3 is TGTGCCAGCAGACTCGACAGGGCTAGCAATCAGCCCCAGCATTTT. Residues: CASRLDRASNQPQHF. The full variable domain, with the rest looked up from reference TRBV19 and TRBJ1-5, is DGGITQSPKYLFRKEGQNVTLSCEQNLNHDAMYWYRQDPGQGLRLIYYSQIVNDFQKGDIAEGYSVSREKKESFPLTVTSAQKNPTAFYLCASRLDRASNQPQHFGDGTRLSIL.

This clone came up a few times. The gene calls are TRBV6-5 and TRBJ2-7, with 7 bases matching TRBD1. The junction had 12 bases not matched to a gene; V was cut back by 6 bases and J by 7 bases. CDR1 and CDR2 (germline): MNHEY, SVGAGI. The CDR3 runs to 14 residues. DNA for the CDR3: TGTGCCAGCAGGGCACCTGACAGGGCGGATGAGCAGTACTTC. Residues: CASRAPDRADEQYF.

The chain recombines TRBV9 with TRBJ1-1; D might be TRBD1 (5 bases). V lost 3 bases and J lost 1, with 13 bases in between. There are 15 residues in the CDR3. Germline V gene data show CDR1 as SGDLS and CDR2 as YYNGEE. In DNA form, the CDR3 reads TGTGCCAGCAGCGGATGGGGGGGACGGAACACTGAAGCTTTCTTT. Its protein product is CASSGWGGRNTEAFF.

Of note for this clone: Mismatch with germline at one junction end may stem from a read error. The chain combines TRBV4-1 with TRBJ1-2; TRBD1 might be the D (6 bases). CDR3 length equals 17 residues. CDR1 is MGHRA, CDR2 YSYEKL, per germline. CDR3 residues: CASSQESRAGDVYGYPF. CDR3 DNA sequence: TGCGCCAGCAGCCAAGAGTCTAGGGCAGGGGATGTCTATGGCTACCCCTTC.

The chain links TRBV7-3 to TRBJ2-7; 9 bases match TRBD2. The CDR3 is 14 residues long. Germline V gene lookup returns CDR1 SGHTA and CDR2 FQGTGA. J lost 6 bases, V lost 4 bases, and 7 bases had no gene match. The CDR3 region is CASSSLAGSAEQYF. CDR3 DNA sequence: TGTGCCAGCAGCTCCCTAGCGGGGAGCGCCGAGCAGTACTTC.

V is TRBV27 and J is TRBJ2-3; a weak D match, TRBD2 (6 bases). Trimming shortened V by 5 bases and J by 0 bases, and 12 bases separated the two germline ends. Germline CDR1 is MNHEY and CDR2 is SMNVEV (reference sequence). The CDR3 length is 15 residues. The CDR3 region has the DNA TGTGCCAGCAGTCCAGTAGCGGCTAGCACAGATACGCAGTATTTT. Amino acids: CASSPVAASTDTQYF.

A single count supports this clone. The chain joins TRBV6-1 to TRBJ2-3, with D possibly TRBD1 on 5 matching bases. Germline CDR1 and CDR2: MNHNS and SASEGT. This CDR3 is 12 amino acids long. V lost 1 base, J lost 6 bases, and 5 bases lay in between. The CDR3 coding sequence is TGTGCCAGCAGTGAAGGGGGCGATACGCAGTATTTT. This sequence encodes CASSEGGDTQYF.

The genes are TRBV15 and TRBJ1-4, with no clear D. There are 15 residues in the CDR3. CDR1 and CDR2 (germline): LNHNV, YYDKDF (reference sequence). The V gene lost 9 bases and the J gene lost 4 bases, with 18 bases spanning the gap. The CDR3 nucleotides read TGTGCCACAGCACTAGACGGAGCAATTAATGAAAAACTGTTTTTT. This codes for CATALDGAINEKLFF. Full variable domain (missing parts from reference TRBV15 and TRBJ1-4): DAMVIQNPRYQVTQFGKPVTLSCSQTLNHNVMYWYQQKSSQAPKLLFHYYDKDFNNEADTPDNFQSRRPNTSFCFLDIRSPGLGDTAMYLCATALDGAINEKLFFGSGTQLSVL.

The V and J genes are TRBV6-5 and TRBJ1-2; 8 bases match TRBD1. This CDR3 has 14 amino acids. CDR1 and CDR2 from the germline V gene are MNHEY and SVGAGI. The V segment lost 6 bases and the J segment 7 bases; nucleotides outside the gene matches: 10. The CDR3 DNA reads TGTGCCAGCAGACGGACAGGGAAAGCGTTTGGCTACACCTTC. Its protein is CASRRTGKAFGYTF.

The chain recombines TRBV19 with TRBJ1-1; no clear D gene. Germline CDR1 reads LNHDA; CDR2 reads SQIVND (reference sequence). V was clipped by 7 bases and J by 3 bases, with 9 bases between them. The CDR3 consists of 12 residues. The CDR3 nucleotides read TGTGCCAGTACTTCTCGGGACACTGAAGCTTTCTTT. It codes for CASTSRDTEAFF.

This clone was detected a few times. The CDR3 sequence is CASSDGQGVGETQYF. The CDR3, as DNA: TGTGCCAGCAGTGATGGACAGGGGGTGGGAGAGACCCAGTACTTC. The V call is TRBV6-1, the J call TRBJ2-5; 10 positions agree with TRBD1. The junction had 5 bases not matched to a gene; V was cut back by 3 bases and J by 4 bases. The CDR3 spans 15 residues. Germline V CDR1 and CDR2: MNHNS, SASEGT.

The chain links TRBV9 to TRBJ2-3; TRBD2 is a possible D gene (7 bases). This CDR3 region has 14 residues. Per the germline V gene, CDR1 is SGDLS and CDR2 is YYNGEE. The ends were cut back, 10 bases at V and 2 bases at J, with 17 bases in the middle. This CDR3 reads CASAWGGHTDTQYF. CDR3 bases: TGTGCCTCCGCCTGGGGGGGACACACAGATACGCAGTATTTT.

The chain joins TRBV5-8 to TRBJ1-2; D is possibly TRBD1 (5 bases). V was trimmed by 1 base and J by 2 bases, leaving 9 bases between them. Germline CDR1 reads SGHTS; CDR2 reads YDEGEE. This CDR3 comprises 14 residues. Here the CDR3 reads CASSLWGENYGYTF. The CDR3 DNA is TGTGCCAGCAGCTTGTGGGGGGAAAACTATGGCTACACCTTC.

The genes are TRBV6-5 and TRBJ2-5; tentative D call: TRBD2 (6 bases). With the DNA end fitting TRBJ2-7 better, the J assignment may be wrong. This CDR3 is 15 amino acids long. Germline-derived CDR1 and CDR2 are MNHEY and SVGAGI. The CDR3 loop reads CASRLLGGSSYEQYF. CDR3 nucleotides: TGTGCCAGCAGATTATTGGGGGGAAGCTCCTACGAGCAGTACTTC.

The chain couples TRBV19 to TRBJ2-2; 11 nucleotides agree with TRBD2. Germline CDR1 reads LNHDA; CDR2 reads SQIVND (reference sequence). Unmatched junction bases numbered 7, after V lost 6 bases and J lost 4 bases. This CDR3 comprises 16 residues. CDR3 sequence (DNA): TGTGCCAGTAGCCTACGACTAGCGGGGCTCACCGGGGAGCTGTTTTTT. Translating it yields CASSLRLAGLTGELFF.

Notes on this clone: Other DNA sequences in the sample encode the same CDR3. CDR3 coding DNA: TGTGCCAGTAGGGACAGAACGAACACCGGGGAGCTGTTTTTT. This codes for CASRDRTNTGELFF. The V call is TRBV19, the J call TRBJ2-2; D is perhaps TRBD1 (6 bases). Trimming took off 6 bases at V and 0 bases at J, with 8 bases between the two ends. The CDR3 has 14 residues. Germline CDR1 and CDR2: LNHDA and SQIVND (reference sequence). Full variable domain (outside the CDR3, taken from reference TRBV19 and TRBJ2-2): DGGITQSPKYLFRKEGQNVTLSCEQNLNHDAMYWYRQDPGQGLRLIYYSQIVNDFQKGDIAEGYSVSREKKESFPLTVTSAQKNPTAFYLCASRDRTNTGELFFGEGSRLTVL.

The J gene is TRBJ2-5, the V gene TRBV7-2, with 7 bases fitting TRBD1. With 5 bases clipped from V and 3 bases from J, the junction kept 9 bases outside the gene matches. Germline loops: CDR1 SGHTA, CDR2 FQGNSA. The CDR3 has 15 amino acids. CDR3 sequence reads: CASSAGTVREETQYF. CDR3 in DNA: TGTGCCAGCAGCGCAGGGACAGTTCGGGAAGAGACCCAGTACTTC.

The chain uses TRBV29-1 and TRBJ2-1; 8 nucleotides align to TRBD1. Germline CDR1 and CDR2: SQVTM and ANQGSEA. V shed 5 bases, J shed 7 bases, and the junction held 7 bases outside the gene matches. The CDR3 length is 13 residues. This CDR3 reads CSVSNRQGNEQFF. In DNA form, the CDR3 reads TGCAGCGTTTCGAACCGACAGGGGAATGAGCAGTTCTTC.